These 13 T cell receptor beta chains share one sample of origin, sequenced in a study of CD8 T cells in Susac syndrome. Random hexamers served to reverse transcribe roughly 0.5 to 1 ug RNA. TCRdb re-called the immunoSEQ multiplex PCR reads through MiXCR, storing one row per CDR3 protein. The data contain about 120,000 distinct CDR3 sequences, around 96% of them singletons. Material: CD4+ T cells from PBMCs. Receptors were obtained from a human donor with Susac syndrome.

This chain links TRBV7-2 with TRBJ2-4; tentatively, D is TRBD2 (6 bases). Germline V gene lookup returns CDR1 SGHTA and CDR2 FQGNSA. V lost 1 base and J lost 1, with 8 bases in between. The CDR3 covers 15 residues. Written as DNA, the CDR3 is TGTGCCAGCAGCTTAGGCGGGGTGGCCAAAAACATTCAGTACTTC. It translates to CASSLGGVAKNIQYF.

The CDR3 DNA follows: TGTGCCAGCAGTGATCCTACCGGACAGGGTGAGGGAAACACCATATATTTT. The encoded protein is CASSDPTGQGEGNTIYF. The chain couples TRBV25-1 to TRBJ1-3, with TRBD1 matching over 8 bases. Germline lookup yields CDR1 MGHDK and CDR2 SYGVNS. The CDR3 sequence is 17 residues long. After removal of 3 bases from V and 4 bases from J, the junction contained 11 bases not matched to a gene.

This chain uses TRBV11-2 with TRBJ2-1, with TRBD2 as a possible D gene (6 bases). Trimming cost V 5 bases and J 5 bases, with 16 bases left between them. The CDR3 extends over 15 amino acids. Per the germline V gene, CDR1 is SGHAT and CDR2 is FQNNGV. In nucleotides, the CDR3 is TGTGCCAGCAGCCTAAGTTCTAGCGAACACAATGAGCAGTTCTTC. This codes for CASSLSSSEHNEQFF. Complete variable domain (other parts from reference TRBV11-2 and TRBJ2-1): EAGVAQSPRYKIIEKRQSVAFWCNPISGHATLYWYQQILGQGPKLLIQFQNNGVVDDSQLPKDRFSAERLKGVDSTLKIQPAKLEDSAVYLCASSLSSSEHNEQFFGPGTRLTVL.

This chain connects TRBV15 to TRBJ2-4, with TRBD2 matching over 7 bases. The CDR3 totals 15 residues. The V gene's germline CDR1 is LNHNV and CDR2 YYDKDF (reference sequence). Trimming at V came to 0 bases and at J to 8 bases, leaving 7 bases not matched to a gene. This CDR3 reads CATSREVPGRDIQYF. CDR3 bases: TGTGCCACCAGCAGAGAGGTTCCGGGGAGGGACATTCAGTACTTC. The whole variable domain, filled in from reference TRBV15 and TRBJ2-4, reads DAMVIQNPRYQVTQFGKPVTLSCSQTLNHNVMYWYQQKSSQAPKLLFHYYDKDFNNEADTPDNFQSRRPNTSFCFLDIRSPGLGDTAMYLCATSREVPGRDIQYFGAGTRLSVL.

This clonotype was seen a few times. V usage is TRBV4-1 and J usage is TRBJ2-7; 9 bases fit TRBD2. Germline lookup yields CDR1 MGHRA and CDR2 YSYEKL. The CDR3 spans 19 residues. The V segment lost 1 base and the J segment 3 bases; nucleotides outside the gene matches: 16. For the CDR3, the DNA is TGCGCCAGCAGCCAAGTTCTGGGGGTGCGGGAGGGACCTAGCTACGAGCAGTACTTC. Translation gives CASSQVLGVREGPSYEQYF.

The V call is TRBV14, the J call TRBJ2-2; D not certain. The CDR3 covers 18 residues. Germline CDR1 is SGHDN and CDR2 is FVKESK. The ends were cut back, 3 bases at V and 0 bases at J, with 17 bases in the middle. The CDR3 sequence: CASSHVPRHSTNTGELFF. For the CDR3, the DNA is TGTGCCAGCAGCCACGTACCCCGCCACTCCACGAACACCGGGGAGCTGTTTTTT.

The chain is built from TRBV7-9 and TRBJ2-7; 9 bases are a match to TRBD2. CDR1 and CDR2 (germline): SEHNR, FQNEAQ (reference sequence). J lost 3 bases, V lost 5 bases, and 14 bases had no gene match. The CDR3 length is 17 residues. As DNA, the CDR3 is TGTGCCAGCAGCCCGGGACTAGCCGAGCCTTACTACTACGAGCAGTACTTC. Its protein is CASSPGLAEPYYYEQYF.

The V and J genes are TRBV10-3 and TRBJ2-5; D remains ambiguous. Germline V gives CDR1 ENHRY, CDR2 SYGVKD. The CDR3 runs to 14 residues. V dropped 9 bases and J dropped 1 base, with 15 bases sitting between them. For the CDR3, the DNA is TGTGCCATAGCCGACCACGGACCCCAAGAGACCCAGTACTTC. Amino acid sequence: CAIADHGPQETQYF.

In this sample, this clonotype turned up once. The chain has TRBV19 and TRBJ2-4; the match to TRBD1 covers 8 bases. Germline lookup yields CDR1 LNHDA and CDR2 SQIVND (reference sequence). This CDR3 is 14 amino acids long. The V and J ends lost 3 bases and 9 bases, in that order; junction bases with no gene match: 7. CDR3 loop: CASSIGQGAIIQYF. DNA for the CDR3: TGTGCCAGTAGTATCGGCCAGGGGGCAATCATTCAGTACTTC.

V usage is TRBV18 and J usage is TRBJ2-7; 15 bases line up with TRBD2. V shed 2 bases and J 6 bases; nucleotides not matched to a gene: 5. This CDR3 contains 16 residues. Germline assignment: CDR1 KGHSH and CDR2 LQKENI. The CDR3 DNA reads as TGTGCCAGCTCACCATTAGGACTAGCGGGAGGGGCCGAGCAGTACTTC. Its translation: CASSPLGLAGGAEQYF.

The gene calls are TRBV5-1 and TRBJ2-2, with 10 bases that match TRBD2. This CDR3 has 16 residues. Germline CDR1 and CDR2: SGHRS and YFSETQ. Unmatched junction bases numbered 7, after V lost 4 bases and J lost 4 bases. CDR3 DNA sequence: TGCGCCAGCAGCCAGGAAACTAGCGGGACCACCGGGGAGCTGTTTTTT. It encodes CASSQETSGTTGELFF.

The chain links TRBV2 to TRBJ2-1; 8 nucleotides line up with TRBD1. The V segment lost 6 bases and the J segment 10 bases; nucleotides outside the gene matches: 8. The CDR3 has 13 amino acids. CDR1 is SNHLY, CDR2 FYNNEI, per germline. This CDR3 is CASSDRGELEQFF. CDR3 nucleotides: TGTGCCAGCAGCGACAGGGGCGAGTTGGAGCAGTTCTTC.

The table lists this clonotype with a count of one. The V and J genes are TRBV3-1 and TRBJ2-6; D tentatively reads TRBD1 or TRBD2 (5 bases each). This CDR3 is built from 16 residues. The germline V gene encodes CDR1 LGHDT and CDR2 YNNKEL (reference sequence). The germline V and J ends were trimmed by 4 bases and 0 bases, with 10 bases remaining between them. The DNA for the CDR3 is TGTGCCAGCAGCCTGAGGGGAGTCTCTGGGGCCAACGTCCTGACTTTC. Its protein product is CASSLRGVSGANVLTF. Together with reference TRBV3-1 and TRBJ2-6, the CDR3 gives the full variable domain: DTAVSQTPKYLVTQMGNDKSIKCEQNLGHDTMYWYKQDSKKFLKIMFSYNNKELIINETVPNRFSPKSPDKAHLNLHINSLELGDSAVYFCASSLRGVSGANVLTFGAGSRLTVL.